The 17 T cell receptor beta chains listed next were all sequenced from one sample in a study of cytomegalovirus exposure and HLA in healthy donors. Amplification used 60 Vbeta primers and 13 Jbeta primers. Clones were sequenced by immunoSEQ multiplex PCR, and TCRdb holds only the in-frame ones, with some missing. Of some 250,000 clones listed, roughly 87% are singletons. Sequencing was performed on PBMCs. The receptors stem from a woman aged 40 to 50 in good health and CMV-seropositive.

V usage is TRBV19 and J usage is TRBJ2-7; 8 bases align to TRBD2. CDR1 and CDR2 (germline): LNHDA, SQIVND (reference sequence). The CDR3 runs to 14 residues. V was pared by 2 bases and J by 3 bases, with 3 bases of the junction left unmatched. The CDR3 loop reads CASSINAGGYEQYF. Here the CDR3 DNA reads TGTGCCAGTAGTATAAACGCGGGGGGCTACGAGCAGTACTTC.

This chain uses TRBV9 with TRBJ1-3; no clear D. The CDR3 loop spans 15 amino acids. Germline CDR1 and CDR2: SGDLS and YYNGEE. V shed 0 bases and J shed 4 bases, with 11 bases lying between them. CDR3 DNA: TGTGCCAGCAGCGTAGGCACTCACGCAGGAAACACCATATATTTT. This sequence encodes CASSVGTHAGNTIYF. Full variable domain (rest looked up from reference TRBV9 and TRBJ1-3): DSGVTQTPKHLITATGQRVTLRCSPRSGDLSVYWYQQSLDQGLQFLIQYYNGEERAKGNILERFSAQQFPDLHSELNLSSLELGDSALYFCASSVGTHAGNTIYFGEGSWLTVV.

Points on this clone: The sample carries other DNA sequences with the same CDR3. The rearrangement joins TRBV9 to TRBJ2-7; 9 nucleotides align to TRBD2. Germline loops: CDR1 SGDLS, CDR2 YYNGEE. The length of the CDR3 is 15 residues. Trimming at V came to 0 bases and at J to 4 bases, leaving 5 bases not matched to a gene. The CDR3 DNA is TGTGCCAGCAGCGTAGGGGTAGCGGGGGCATACGAGCAGTACTTC. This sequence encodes CASSVGVAGAYEQYF.

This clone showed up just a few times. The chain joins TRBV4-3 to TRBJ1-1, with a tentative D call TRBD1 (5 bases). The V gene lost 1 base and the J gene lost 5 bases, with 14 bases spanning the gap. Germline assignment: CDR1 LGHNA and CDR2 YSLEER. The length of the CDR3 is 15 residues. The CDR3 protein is CASSQAGQGRTEAFF. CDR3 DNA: TGCGCCAGCAGCCAAGCTGGGCAGGGAAGAACTGAAGCTTTCTTT.

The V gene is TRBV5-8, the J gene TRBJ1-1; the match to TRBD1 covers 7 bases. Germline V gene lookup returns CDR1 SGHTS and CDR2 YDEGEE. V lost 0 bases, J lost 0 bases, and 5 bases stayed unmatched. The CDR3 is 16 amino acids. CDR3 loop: CASSLATGVLNTEAFF. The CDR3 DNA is TGTGCCAGCAGCTTGGCAACAGGGGTCCTGAACACTGAAGCTTTCTTT.

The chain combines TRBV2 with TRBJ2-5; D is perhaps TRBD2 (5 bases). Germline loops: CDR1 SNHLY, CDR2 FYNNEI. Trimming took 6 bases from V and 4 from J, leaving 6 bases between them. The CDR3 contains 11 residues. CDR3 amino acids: CASRGAETQYF. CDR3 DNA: TGTGCCAGCAGGGGAGCAGAGACCCAGTACTTC.

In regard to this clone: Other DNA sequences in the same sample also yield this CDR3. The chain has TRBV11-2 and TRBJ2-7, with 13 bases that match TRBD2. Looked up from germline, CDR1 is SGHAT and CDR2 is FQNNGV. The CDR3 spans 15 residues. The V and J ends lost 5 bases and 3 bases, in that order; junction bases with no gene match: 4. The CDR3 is CASSNRLAGGYEQYF. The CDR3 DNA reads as TGTGCCAGCAGCAACCGACTAGCGGGGGGCTACGAGCAGTACTTC.

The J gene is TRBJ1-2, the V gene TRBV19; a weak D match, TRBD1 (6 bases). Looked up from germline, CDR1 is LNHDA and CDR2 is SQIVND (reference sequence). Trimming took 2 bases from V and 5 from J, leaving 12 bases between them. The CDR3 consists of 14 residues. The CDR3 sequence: CASSITRGGYGYTF. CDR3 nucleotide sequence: TGTGCCAGTAGTATAACCAGGGGAGGGTATGGCTACACCTTC. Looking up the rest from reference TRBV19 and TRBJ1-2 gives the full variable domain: DGGITQSPKYLFRKEGQNVTLSCEQNLNHDAMYWYRQDPGQGLRLIYYSQIVNDFQKGDIAEGYSVSREKKESFPLTVTSAQKNPTAFYLCASSITRGGYGYTFGSGTRLTVV.

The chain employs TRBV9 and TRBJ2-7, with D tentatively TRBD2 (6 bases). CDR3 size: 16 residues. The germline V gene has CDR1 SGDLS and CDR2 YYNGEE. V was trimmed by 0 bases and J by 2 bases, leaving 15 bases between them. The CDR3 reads CASSVAGTSFAYEQYF. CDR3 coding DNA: TGTGCCAGCAGCGTAGCTGGAACTAGCTTTGCCTACGAGCAGTACTTC. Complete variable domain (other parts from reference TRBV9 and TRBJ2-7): DSGVTQTPKHLITATGQRVTLRCSPRSGDLSVYWYQQSLDQGLQFLIQYYNGEERAKGNILERFSAQQFPDLHSELNLSSLELGDSALYFCASSVAGTSFAYEQYFGPGTRLTVT.

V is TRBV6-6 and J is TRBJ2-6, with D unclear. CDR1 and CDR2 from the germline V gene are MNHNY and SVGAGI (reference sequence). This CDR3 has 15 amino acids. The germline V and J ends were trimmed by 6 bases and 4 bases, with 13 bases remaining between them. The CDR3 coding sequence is TGTGCCAGCAGAGGAGAGTTAGCCGGGGCCAACGTCCTGACTTTC. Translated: CASRGELAGANVLTF.

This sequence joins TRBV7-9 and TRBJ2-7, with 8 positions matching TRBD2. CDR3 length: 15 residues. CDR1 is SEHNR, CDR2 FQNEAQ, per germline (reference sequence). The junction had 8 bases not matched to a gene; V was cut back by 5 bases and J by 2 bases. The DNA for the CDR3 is TGTGCCAGCAGCCCCACCCAGCGGGGGCCCTACGAGCAGTACTTC. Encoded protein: CASSPTQRGPYEQYF.

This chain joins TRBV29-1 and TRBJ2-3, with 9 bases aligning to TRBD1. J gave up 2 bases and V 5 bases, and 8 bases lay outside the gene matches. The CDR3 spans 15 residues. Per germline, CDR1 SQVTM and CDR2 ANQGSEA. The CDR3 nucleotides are TGCAGCGTTTCCCCGGGACAGGGACTCACAGATACGCAGTATTTT. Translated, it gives CSVSPGQGLTDTQYF.

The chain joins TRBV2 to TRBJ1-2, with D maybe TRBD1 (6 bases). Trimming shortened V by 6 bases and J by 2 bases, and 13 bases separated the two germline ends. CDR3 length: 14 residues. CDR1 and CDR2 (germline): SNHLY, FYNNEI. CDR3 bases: TGTGCCAGCAGCGGGCACAGGGAGAACTATGGCTACACCTTC. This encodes CASSGHRENYGYTF.

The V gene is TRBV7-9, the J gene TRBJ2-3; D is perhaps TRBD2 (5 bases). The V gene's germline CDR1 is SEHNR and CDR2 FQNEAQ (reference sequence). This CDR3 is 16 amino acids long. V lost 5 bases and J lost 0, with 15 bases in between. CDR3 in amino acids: CASSRGSGTSTDTQYF. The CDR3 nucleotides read TGTGCCAGCAGCCGAGGGAGCGGAACTAGCACAGATACGCAGTATTTT.

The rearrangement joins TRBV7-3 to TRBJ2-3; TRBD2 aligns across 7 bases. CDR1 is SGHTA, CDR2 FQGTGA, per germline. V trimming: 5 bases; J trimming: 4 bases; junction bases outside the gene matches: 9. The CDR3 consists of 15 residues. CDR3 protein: CASSPQGGSSDTQYF. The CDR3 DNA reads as TGTGCCAGCAGCCCCCAAGGCGGGAGCTCAGATACGCAGTATTTT.

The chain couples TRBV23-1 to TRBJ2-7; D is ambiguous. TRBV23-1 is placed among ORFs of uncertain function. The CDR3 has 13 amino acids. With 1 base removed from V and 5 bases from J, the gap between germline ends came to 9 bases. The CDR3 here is CASSQYCRDEQYF. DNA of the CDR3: TGCGCCAGCAGTCAATACTGTCGGGACGAGCAGTACTTC.

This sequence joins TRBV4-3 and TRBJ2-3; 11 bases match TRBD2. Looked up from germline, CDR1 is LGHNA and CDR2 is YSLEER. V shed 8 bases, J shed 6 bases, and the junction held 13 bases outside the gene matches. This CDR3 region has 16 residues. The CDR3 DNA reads TGCGCCAGCCCCCTTCTAGCGGGAGGTCCCTTGGATACGCAGTATTTT. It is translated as CASPLLAGGPLDTQYF.